This TCR beta chain emerged from a study of T cell repertoires in ileal Crohn's disease. Per germline, CDR1 MNHEY and CDR2 SVGAGI. This CDR3 has 15 amino acids. V shed 3 bases and J shed 0 bases, with 12 bases lying between them. This table comes from immunoSEQ multiplex PCR, and its TCRdb copy is limited to in-frame clones, with some not included. The table lists around 15,000 clones, less than 65% of them singletons. J is TRBJ2-7 and V is TRBV6-5; D is perhaps TRBD2 (6 bases). This TCR derives from an adult with Crohn's disease. Material for sequencing was ileal tissue. CDR3 region: CASSYDGSSSYEQYF. Here the CDR3 DNA reads TGTGCCAGCAGTTATGACGGGAGTAGCTCCTACGAGCAGTACTTC.